The entry below gives a single T cell receptor (beta chain) sequence along with its context. This clone's antigen is unknown. There are no base qualities to consult, and no much larger clone falls within one base. The immunoSEQ Assay, a bias-controlled multiplex PCR, was used to amplify TCRbeta CDR3 regions from genomic DNA. The study's processing was this. Within the assay, amplification of reference gene primers was used to estimate how many nucleated cells each sample contained. Sequence reads were collapsed and filtered to measure the absolute abundance of every unique TCRbeta CDR3 rearrangement. For each sample, productive Simpson clonality was calculated by taking the square root of Simpson's diversity index across productive rearrangements. TCRdb's version of the immuneACCESS table is confined to in-frame rearrangements and falls short of the full clone set. An unresolved V gene accounts for under half of the shortfall where checked; the remainder is of unknown origin. That table gives V, J and clone size, and the DNA gave D and trimming. The sample table records tens of thousands of clones; approximately 80% of these occur just once. Of the sample, roughly 15% is held by the ten largest clones.

This sample stems from a study of blood T cell repertoires in COVID-19 (TCRdb year 2020). Some background on the complete study: Collaborator samples came from the United States, Italy and Spain and covered acute and convalescent phases of COVID-19. The material from the prospective study consisted of cDNA or gDNA derived from T cells, B-cell-depleted T cells, or PBMCs. Deeply sampled blood TCRbeta repertoires from subjects exposed to, actively infected with, or recovered from COVID-19 were included in the dataset. A freely available public database, intended as a resource for researchers studying the immune response to SARS-CoV-2, is where the repertoires were released. Samples were obtained from the ongoing ImmuneRACE study (first 160 participants) and from some 1,300 subjects provided by 6 global collaborators. Nearly every sample came with metadata listing a de-identified subject ID, COVID-19 status, age in years and sex. Where HLA class I and class II types were available, the types were taken from metadata supplied by the sample provider, not from assay-based typing. What the work shows at the level of the full study, not this receptor alone: The amount of clinical and demographic metadata varied by source and participant and was provided uncurated.

One collaborating source in Seattle enrolled patients during active infection and followed them longitudinally through the course of disease. Each collaborating institution followed its own protocols to collect whole blood in K2EDTA tubes. For TCRbeta analysis, collaborator samples were shipped as frozen whole blood, as isolated PBMCs, or as DNA extracted from either sample type. CDR1 and CDR2 (SGHAT, FQNNGV) derive from the germline V gene. The CDR3, cysteine through phenylalanine, is 16 amino acids long. Kept here is only the CDR3 DNA, which spans 48 bases and is read in frame from base 1. V lost 5 bases and J lost 2 bases; the stretch between them is 13 bases long.

The source of this sequence is a man aged 50-60 years with COVID-19, enrolled during active disease. Recombination connected TRBV11-2 to TRBJ2-6, and perhaps TRBD2 as D gene, on 6 matching bases. Specimen: peripheral blood. The CDR3 is CASSLGTLPGANVLTF. The nucleotide sequence is given as TGTGCCAGCAGCCTCGGGACTCTCCCTGGGGCCAACGTCCTGACTTTC.